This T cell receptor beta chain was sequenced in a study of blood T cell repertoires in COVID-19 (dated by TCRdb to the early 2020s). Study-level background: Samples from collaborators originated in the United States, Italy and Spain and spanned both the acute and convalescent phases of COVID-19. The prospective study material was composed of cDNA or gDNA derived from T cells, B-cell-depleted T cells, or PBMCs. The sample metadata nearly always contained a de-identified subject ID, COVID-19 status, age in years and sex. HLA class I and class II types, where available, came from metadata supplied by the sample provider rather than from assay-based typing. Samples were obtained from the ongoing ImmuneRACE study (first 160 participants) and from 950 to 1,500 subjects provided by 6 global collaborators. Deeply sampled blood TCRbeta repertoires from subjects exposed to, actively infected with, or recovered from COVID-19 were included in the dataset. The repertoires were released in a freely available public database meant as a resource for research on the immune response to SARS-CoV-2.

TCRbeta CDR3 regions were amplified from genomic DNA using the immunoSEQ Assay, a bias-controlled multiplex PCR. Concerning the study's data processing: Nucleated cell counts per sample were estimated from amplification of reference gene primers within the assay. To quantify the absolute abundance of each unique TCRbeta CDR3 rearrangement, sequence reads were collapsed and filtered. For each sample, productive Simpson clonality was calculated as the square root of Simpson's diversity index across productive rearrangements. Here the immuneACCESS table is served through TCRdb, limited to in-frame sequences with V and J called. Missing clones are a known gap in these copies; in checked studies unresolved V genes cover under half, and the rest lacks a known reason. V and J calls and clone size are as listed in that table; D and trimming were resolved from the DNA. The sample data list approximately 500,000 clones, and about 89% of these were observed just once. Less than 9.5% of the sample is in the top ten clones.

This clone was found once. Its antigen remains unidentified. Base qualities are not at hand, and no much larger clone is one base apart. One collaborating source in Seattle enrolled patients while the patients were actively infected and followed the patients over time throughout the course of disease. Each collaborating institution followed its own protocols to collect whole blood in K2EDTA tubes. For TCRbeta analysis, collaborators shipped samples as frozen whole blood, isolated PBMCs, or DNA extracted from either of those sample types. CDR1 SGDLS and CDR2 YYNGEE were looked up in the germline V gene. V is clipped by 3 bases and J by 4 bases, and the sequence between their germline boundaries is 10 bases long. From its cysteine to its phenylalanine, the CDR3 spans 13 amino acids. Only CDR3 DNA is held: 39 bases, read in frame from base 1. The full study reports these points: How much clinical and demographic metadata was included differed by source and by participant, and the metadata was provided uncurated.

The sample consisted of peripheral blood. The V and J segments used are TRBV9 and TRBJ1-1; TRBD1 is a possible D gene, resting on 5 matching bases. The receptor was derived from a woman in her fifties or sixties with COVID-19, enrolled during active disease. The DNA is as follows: TGTGCCAGCAGCGGCGGGGGGGGCACTGAAGCTTTCTTT. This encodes CASSGGGGTEAFF.